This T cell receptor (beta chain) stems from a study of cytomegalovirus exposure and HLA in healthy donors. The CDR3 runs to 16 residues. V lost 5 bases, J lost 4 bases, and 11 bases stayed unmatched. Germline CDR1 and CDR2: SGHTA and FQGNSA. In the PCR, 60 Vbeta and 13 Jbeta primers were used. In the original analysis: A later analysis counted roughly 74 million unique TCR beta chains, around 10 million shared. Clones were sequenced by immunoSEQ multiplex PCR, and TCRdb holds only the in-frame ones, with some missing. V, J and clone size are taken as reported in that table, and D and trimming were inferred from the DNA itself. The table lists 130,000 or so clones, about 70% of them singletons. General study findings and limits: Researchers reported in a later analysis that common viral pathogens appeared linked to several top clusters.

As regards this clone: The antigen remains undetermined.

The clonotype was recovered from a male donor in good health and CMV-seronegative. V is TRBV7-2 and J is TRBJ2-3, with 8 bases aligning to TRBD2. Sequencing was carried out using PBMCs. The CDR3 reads CASSLAGLALSDTQYF. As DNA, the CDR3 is TGTGCCAGCAGCCTGGCAGGACTAGCATTATCAGATACGCAGTATTTT. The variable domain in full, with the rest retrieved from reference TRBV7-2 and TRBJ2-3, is GAGVSQSPSNKVTEKGKDVELRCDPISGHTALYWYRQSLGQGLEFLIYFQGNSAPDKSGLPSDRFSAERTGGSVSTLTIQRTQQEDSAVYLCASSLAGLALSDTQYFGPGTRLTVL.